The 2 T cell receptor beta chains given below trace back to one sample, sequenced in a study of blood T cell repertoires in COVID-19. Measured with immunoSEQ multiplex PCR; TCRdb has only the in-frame clones, and not every one. Of some 360,000 clones listed, approximately 89% are singletons. Sequenced: peripheral blood. Source of these receptors: a woman between 55 and 75 years old with COVID-19, enrolled during active disease.

The chain is built from TRBV5-8 and TRBJ1-4; no definite D call. The CDR3 consists of 15 residues. Trimming took 4 bases from V and 8 from J, leaving 18 bases between them. Germline CDR1 SGHTS, CDR2 YDEGEE. As DNA, the CDR3 is TGTGCCAGCAGCCCGGGGTTCGCGCAGGTAGAAAAACTGTTTTTT. As protein: CASSPGFAQVEKLFF.

The chain employs TRBV7-2 and TRBJ2-1; no reliable D call. The CDR3 runs 13 residues. V was shortened by 1 base and J by 6 bases, with 7 bases between the two germline ends. Germline V gene sequence: CDR1 SGHTA, CDR2 FQGNSA. CDR3 nucleotide sequence: TGTGCCAGCAGCTTAGTAGGCGGCAATGAGCAGTTCTTC. Translating it yields CASSLVGGNEQFF.